A single sample gave rise to the 32 T cell receptor beta chains below, sequenced in a study of early T cells in non-severe SARS-CoV-2 infection. TCRdb re-analysed the 5' RACE reads in MiXCR, keeping a single row per CDR3 protein. There are about 66,000 distinct CDR3 sequences in the sample; roughly 9% occur only once, and roughly 3.2% lies in the top ten. Sequenced sample: whole blood. The receptor set was obtained from an adult who was a healthcare worker with PCR-confirmed SARS-CoV-2 infection or an uninfected control (not recorded which).

In this sample, this clonotype turned up a few times. This chain links TRBV20-1 with TRBJ1-5; 9 nucleotides line up with TRBD1. The CDR3 is 15 amino acids. The germline V gene has CDR1 DFQATT and CDR2 SNEGSKA (reference sequence). V gave up 0 bases and J gave up 6 bases; unmatched junction bases: 6. The CDR3 is CSARDGGQGFQPQHF. CDR3 sequence (DNA): TGCAGTGCTAGAGATGGGGGACAGGGATTTCAGCCCCAGCATTTT.

In its sample, this clonotype is medium-sized. This sequence joins TRBV3-2 and TRBJ2-7; the table names TRBD1, a call not compared with the DNA. TRBV3-2 is a pseudogene locus. The CDR3 sequence is 13 residues long. The CDR3 DNA follows: TGTGCCAGACGAACAGGGACGCGCCACGAGCAGTACTTC. As protein: CARRTGTRHEQYF.

The chain carries TRBV5-1 and TRBJ2-3; no clear D gene. The length of the CDR3 is 15 residues. Trimming removed 7 bases from V and 4 bases from J, with 19 bases in between. Germline V gives CDR1 SGHRS, CDR2 YFSETQ. This CDR3 is CASASDGVFPDTQYF. In DNA, the CDR3 is TGCGCCAGCGCGTCTGACGGAGTTTTCCCAGATACGCAGTATTTT.

The table lists this clonotype with many counts. This chain connects TRBV5-5 to TRBJ2-1, with 8 bases identical to TRBD2. This CDR3 contains 15 residues. With V trimmed by 0 bases and J by 3 bases, 2 bases remained unmatched. Germline loops: CDR1 SGHKS, CDR2 YYEKEE (reference sequence). CDR3 in DNA: TGTGCCAGCAGCTTGGGACTAGCGAACTACAATGAGCAGTTCTTC. It encodes CASSLGLANYNEQFF.

This clonotype was recorded a few times. The V gene is TRBV28, the J gene TRBJ2-7, with TRBD2 as a possible D gene (5 bases). V dropped 4 bases and J dropped 8 bases, with 9 bases sitting between them. Looked up from germline, CDR1 is MDHEN and CDR2 is SYDVKM. CDR3 length: 11 amino acids. CDR3 sequence: CASSSTRQQYF. In DNA, the CDR3 is TGTGCCAGCAGTTCCACTAGACAGCAGTACTTC.

Ten or more counts support this clonotype. The chain joins TRBV12-3 or TRBV12-4 to TRBJ1-1; D perhaps matches TRBD1 (5 bases). The V and J ends lost 5 bases and 0 bases respectively, with 10 bases between them. The CDR3 totals 14 residues. CDR3 bases: TGTGCCAGCAGTCCGACAGTCATGAACACTGAAGCTTTCTTT. Its translation: CASSPTVMNTEAFF.

V and J are TRBV7-6 and TRBJ2-6; D is unclear. The V gene's germline CDR1 is SGHVS and CDR2 FNYEAQ. The CDR3 consists of 16 residues. V lost 0 bases and J 0 bases, leaving 6 bases between the germline ends. The CDR3 region has the DNA TGTGCCAGCAGCTTAGCCAGGCCCTCTGGGGCCAACGTCCTGACTTTC. Its protein product is CASSLARPSGANVLTF.

The rearrangement links TRBV5-4 to TRBJ1-1; TRBD1 aligns across 8 bases. Trimming cost V 0 bases and J 3 bases; bases outside gene matches: 1. The germline gives CDR1 SGHNT, CDR2 YYREEE (reference sequence). CDR3 length: 14 residues. CDR3 protein: CASSLVDRDTEAFF. CDR3 DNA sequence: TGTGCCAGCAGCTTGGTGGACAGGGACACTGAAGCTTTCTTT. The full variable domain, rest sourced from reference TRBV5-4 and TRBJ1-1, is ETGVTQSPTHLIKTRGQQVTLRCSSQSGHNTVSWYQQALGQGPQFIFQYYREEENGRGNFPPRFSGLQFPNYSSELNVNALELDDSALYLCASSLVDRDTEAFFGQGTRLTVV.

The chain is built from TRBV3-1 and TRBJ2-6, with D tentatively TRBD1 (7 bases). Trimming took off 1 base at V and 4 bases at J, with 14 bases between the two ends. CDR3 length: 17 amino acids. CDR1 LGHDT and CDR2 YNNKEL come from the germline V gene (reference sequence). The CDR3 is CASSQGQGGLGANVLTF. The DNA of the CDR3 is TGTGCCAGCAGCCAAGGACAGGGAGGATTGGGGGCCAACGTCCTGACTTTC.

This clonotype was counted only a few times. CDR3 bases: TGTGCCAGCAGTTTAACCCGGGGCAGGGCGCCCCAGCATTTT. As protein: CASSLTRGRAPQHF. The J gene is TRBJ1-5, the V gene TRBV12-3 or TRBV12-4, with D perhaps TRBD1 (5 bases). The CDR3 is made up of 14 amino acids. V lost 2 bases to trimming and J lost 9 bases, with 14 bases between them.

At least ten counts were recorded for this clonotype. The V call is TRBV6-5, the J call TRBJ2-7; 11 bases fit TRBD2. Germline V gene data show CDR1 as MNHEY and CDR2 as SVGAGI. CDR3 size: 18 residues. The V gene end was trimmed by 5 bases and the J gene end by 3 bases; junction bases not matched to a gene: 15. CDR3 sequence: CASSPWTSGRSEYYEQYF. The CDR3 region has the DNA TGTGCCAGCAGTCCCTGGACTAGCGGGCGCTCGGAATACTACGAGCAGTACTTC.

This clonotype was counted only a few times. CDR3: CASSLEPTSGGTSTDTQYF. The CDR3 DNA follows: TGCGCCAGCAGCTTGGAACCGACTAGCGGGGGTACTAGCACAGATACGCAGTATTTT. The genes are TRBV5-1 and TRBJ2-3, with 12 bases matching TRBD2. This CDR3 region has 19 residues. V shed 0 bases and J 0 bases; nucleotides not matched to a gene: 8. CDR1 and CDR2 from the germline V gene are SGHRS and YFSETQ.

This clonotype was detected ten times or more. J is TRBJ2-7 and V is TRBV30, with unresolved D. V was shortened by 1 base and J by 3 bases, with 28 bases between the two germline ends. CDR3 length: 19 amino acids. The germline V gene has CDR1 GTSNPN and CDR2 SVGIG (reference sequence). Here the CDR3 reads CAWSGGYGADLAHYYEQYF. CDR3 DNA: TGTGCCTGGAGTGGGGGTTACGGAGCCGACCTGGCCCACTACTACGAGCAGTACTTC.

V is TRBV15 and J is TRBJ1-3; D gene ambiguous. Between the trimmed V and J ends, which lost 0 bases and 0 bases, there was a span of 9 bases. Per germline, CDR1 LNHNV and CDR2 YYDKDF (reference sequence). The CDR3 consists of 16 residues. CDR3 amino acids: CATSREVQVSGNTIYF. Written as DNA, the CDR3 is TGTGCCACCAGCAGAGAAGTTCAGGTCTCTGGAAACACCATATATTTT.

The chain has TRBV20-1 and TRBJ2-7; 14 bases match TRBD2. Germline CDR1 DFQATT, CDR2 SNEGSKA (reference sequence). V gave up 6 bases and J gave up 7 bases; unmatched junction bases: 11. The CDR3 spans 15 residues. The CDR3 DNA follows: TGCAGTGCCCCCGGGACTAGCGGGAGAACGCGGGAGCAGTACTTC. Encoded protein: CSAPGTSGRTREQYF.

This clonotype was counted many times. The chain recombines TRBV7-9 with TRBJ1-2; D unresolved. This CDR3 has 14 residues. Per germline, CDR1 SEHNR and CDR2 FQNEAQ (reference sequence). Trimming stripped 4 bases from V and 0 bases from J, with 9 bases between. CDR3 sequence: CASSSPGTNYGYTF. DNA of the CDR3: TGTGCCAGCAGCTCTCCGGGGACTAACTATGGCTACACCTTC.

This clonotype has ten or more counts. The chain is built from TRBV18 and TRBJ2-7; 14 nucleotides agree with TRBD2. The CDR3 sequence is 16 residues long. Per germline, CDR1 KGHSH and CDR2 LQKENI. Trimming removed 4 bases from V and 5 bases from J; junction bases left unmatched: 7. CDR3 region: CASSLGLAGGEDEQYF. The CDR3 DNA reads as TGTGCCAGCTCACTCGGACTAGCGGGAGGCGAAGACGAGCAGTACTTC.

Comments on this clonotype: A single base separates this from a much larger clone, so it may be a read error. The chain carries TRBV29-1 and TRBJ2-3; D gene unclear. The CDR3 has 14 amino acids. V was pared by 4 bases and J by 0 bases, with 11 bases between. Per the germline V gene, CDR1 is SQVTM and CDR2 is ANQGSEA. The CDR3 region has the DNA TGCAGCGTTGTGCATCCATTTAGCACAGATACGCAGTATTTT. This translates into CSVVHPFSTDTQYF.

This clonotype came up a few times. The chain joins TRBV2 to TRBJ2-3; D gene uncertain. V dropped 6 bases and J dropped 4 bases, with 2 bases sitting between them. CDR1 and CDR2 (germline): SNHLY, FYNNEI. The CDR3 has 10 amino acids. The CDR3 loop reads CASSADTQYF. The CDR3 bases are TGTGCCAGCAGCGCAGATACGCAGTATTTT.

This clonotype was seen at least ten times. The rearrangement joins TRBV7-6 to TRBJ2-1; weak D call: TRBD2 (6 bases). This CDR3 is 15 amino acids long. The germline CDR1 and CDR2 sequences are SGHVS and FNYEAQ. Trimming left V 1 base short and J 9 bases short, with 16 bases between. CDR3 DNA: TGTGCCAGCAGCTTAGGGTTAGGAGGGGAGGTTGAGCAGTTCTTC. Protein sequence: CASSLGLGGEVEQFF.

The chain links TRBV7-2 to TRBJ2-7; D gene unclear. Trimming took off 2 bases at V and 2 bases at J, with 13 bases between the two ends. This CDR3 comprises 15 residues. The germline CDR1 and CDR2 sequences are SGHTA and FQGNSA. In DNA, the CDR3 is TGTGCCAGCAGCTTACAAGGGTTTGGGGCCTACGAGCAGTACTTC. This encodes CASSLQGFGAYEQYF.

This clonotype was picked up many times. The J gene is TRBJ2-3, the V gene TRBV2; D may be TRBD1 (5 bases). V was trimmed by 4 bases and J by 5 bases, leaving 10 bases between them. This CDR3 comprises 13 residues. Germline V gene sequence: CDR1 SNHLY, CDR2 FYNNEI. The CDR3 sequence is CASSADREDTQYF. CDR3 in DNA: TGTGCCAGCAGTGCAGACAGAGAAGATACGCAGTATTTT.

This clonotype was seen many times. The V call is TRBV6-5, the J call TRBJ2-1; 7 bases agree with TRBD1. V lost 5 bases, J lost 0 bases, and 7 bases stayed unmatched. Germline CDR1 MNHEY, CDR2 SVGAGI. This CDR3 contains 16 residues. The CDR3 DNA follows: TGTGCCAGCAGTCGCAGGGGGACCAGCTCCTACAATGAGCAGTTCTTC. It translates to CASSRRGTSSYNEQFF.

The V and J genes are TRBV6-2 or TRBV6-3 and TRBJ2-1; D unresolved. The CDR3 sequence is 10 residues long. V dropped 5 bases and J dropped 5 bases, with 1 base sitting between them. Germline loops: CDR1 MNHEY, CDR2 SVGEGT. DNA of the CDR3: TGTGCCAGCAGTAACAATGAGCAGTTCTTC. This encodes CASSNNEQFF.

The CDR3 loop reads CSASSIWTNEKLFF. In DNA form, the CDR3 reads TGCAGTGCTAGTTCTATATGGACTAATGAAAAACTGTTTTTT. This sequence joins TRBV20-1 and TRBJ1-4; no clear D gene. This CDR3 spans 14 amino acids. Trimming shortened V by 3 bases and J by 2 bases, and 10 bases separated the two germline ends. Germline V gene lookup returns CDR1 DFQATT and CDR2 SNEGSKA (reference sequence).

The rearrangement links TRBV5-4 to TRBJ2-1; TRBD1 aligns across 9 bases. Germline CDR1 is SGHNT and CDR2 is YYREEE (reference sequence). The CDR3 spans 16 residues. The junction had 10 bases not matched to a gene; V was cut back by 4 bases and J by 5 bases. Here the CDR3 reads CASSRPGQGGDNEQFF. As DNA, the CDR3 is TGTGCCAGCAGCCGTCCGGGACAGGGCGGTGACAATGAGCAGTTCTTC.

This chain links TRBV3-1 with TRBJ2-4, with 10 bases that match TRBD2. V shed 4 bases, J shed 6 bases, and the junction held 3 bases outside the gene matches. The CDR3 contains 14 residues. CDR1 is LGHDT, CDR2 YNNKEL, per germline (reference sequence). The CDR3: CASSPGLATNIQYF. DNA for the CDR3: TGTGCCAGCAGCCCGGGACTAGCGACAAACATTCAGTACTTC.

This clonotype occurred many times. The chain uses TRBV20-1 and TRBJ1-5; 9 bases map to TRBD1. Germline trimming cut 3 bases from V and 6 bases from J; bases unmatched to any gene: 9. The length of the CDR3 is 15 residues. Germline V CDR1 and CDR2: DFQATT, SNEGSKA (reference sequence). The CDR3 here is CSASSPGQGSQPQHF. The CDR3 nucleotides are TGCAGTGCTAGTAGCCCTGGACAGGGGTCTCAGCCCCAGCATTTT.

This clonotype was picked up a small number of times. The chain carries TRBV7-2 and TRBJ1-2, with 8 nucleotides matching TRBD1. V trimming: 5 bases; J trimming: 6 bases; junction bases outside the gene matches: 5. The CDR3 covers 13 residues. Germline CDR1 reads SGHTA; CDR2 reads FQGNSA. The CDR3: CASSGTGYDGYTF. The CDR3 nucleotides read TGTGCCAGCAGCGGGACAGGATATGATGGCTACACCTTC.

A few counts support this clonotype. The chain joins TRBV7-2 to TRBJ2-7; 9 bases match TRBD1. This CDR3 is built from 16 residues. Germline V gives CDR1 SGHTA, CDR2 FQGNSA. V dropped 4 bases and J dropped 4; count of bases not matched to a gene: 11. CDR3: CASSYRGGQGSYEQYF. The CDR3 coding sequence is TGTGCCAGCAGCTACCGCGGGGGACAGGGTAGTTACGAGCAGTACTTC. The full variable domain, rest sourced from reference TRBV7-2 and TRBJ2-7, is GAGVSQSPSNKVTEKGKDVELRCDPISGHTALYWYRQSLGQGLEFLIYFQGNSAPDKSGLPSDRFSAERTGGSVSTLTIQRTQQEDSAVYLCASSYRGGQGSYEQYFGPGTRLTVT.

This clonotype turned up a few times. The V and J genes are TRBV4-2 and TRBJ2-7; tentatively, D is TRBD2 (5 bases). Germline V gene data show CDR1 as LGHNA and CDR2 as YNFKEQ. This CDR3 spans 16 amino acids. V was trimmed by 1 base and J by 2 bases, leaving 15 bases between them. CDR3 DNA sequence: TGTGCCAGCAGCCAAGGTGCGGGCAGAGAGCCCTACGAGCAGTACTTC. Residues: CASSQGAGREPYEQYF.

In its sample, this clonotype was seen many times. V and J are TRBV11-3 and TRBJ1-1; 9 positions match TRBD1. CDR1 is SGHNT, CDR2 YENEEA, per germline. With V trimmed by 4 bases and J by 3 bases, 0 bases remained unmatched. This CDR3 spans 13 amino acids. The CDR3 coding sequence is TGTGCCAGCAGCTGGGACAGGGACACTGAAGCTTTCTTT. Translating it yields CASSWDRDTEAFF.